This TCR beta chain came from a study of T-cell memory formation after mild COVID-19. Study in general: The two donors had largely donor-specific TCR clusters. Notes on the study in general: Clones contracting across day 15 to 85 had a balanced CD4/CD8 profile; later expanding clones leaned CD4+. Most CD4+ clones that shrank were in CM and EM, while CD8+ ones turned up in EMRA. Among clones peaking at day 37 in the second wave, SARS-CoV-2 specificity remained unconfirmed.

TCRdb redid the calling of the 5' RACE reads with MiXCR, one entry per CDR3 protein. Here the sample spans fewer than 550,000 distinct CDR3 sequences, 20% being singletons. On this clonotype itself: Its specificity is not known.

Germline CDR1 is MNHEY and CDR2 is SVGEGT. V shed 4 bases and J shed 1 base, with 13 bases lying between them. This CDR3 contains 15 residues. The gene calls are TRBV6-2 or TRBV6-3 and TRBJ2-5; D remains unclear. The receptor comes from an adult woman who had mild COVID-19 (a few samples of this study predate the infection). Cell type and time point are not known. Sequencing used PBMCs or a T cell subset sorted from them (not recorded which). The CDR3 region has the DNA TGTGCCAGCAGTTTAGTCATCGTGGGCCAAGAGACCCAGTACTTC. Translation gives CASSLVIVGQETQYF.